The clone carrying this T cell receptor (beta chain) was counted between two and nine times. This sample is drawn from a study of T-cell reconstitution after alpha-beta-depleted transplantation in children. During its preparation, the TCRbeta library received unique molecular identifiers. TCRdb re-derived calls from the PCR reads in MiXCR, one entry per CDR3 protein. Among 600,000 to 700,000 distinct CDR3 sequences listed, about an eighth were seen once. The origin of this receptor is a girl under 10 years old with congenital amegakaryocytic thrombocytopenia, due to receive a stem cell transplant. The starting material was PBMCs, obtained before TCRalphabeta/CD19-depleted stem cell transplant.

CDR3 sequence: CSARDMSSGSDEQFF. The DNA for the CDR3 is TGCAGTGCTAGAGATATGTCTAGCGGGAGTGATGAGCAGTTCTTC. The chain couples TRBV20-1 to TRBJ2-1; TRBD2 matches at 10 bases. V lost 0 bases and J lost 8; bases outside the gene matches: 7. Germline V CDR1 and CDR2: DFQATT, SNEGSKA (reference sequence). The CDR3 totals 15 residues.